A selection of T cell receptor beta chains follows, all from one sample in a study of blood T cell repertoires in COVID-19. Profiling relied on immunoSEQ multiplex PCR, and the TCRdb table lists in-frame clones only, not all of them. The data contain a few hundred thousand clones, 70% to 90% of them singletons. Sequenced material: PBMCs or T cells enriched from blood (not recorded which). Receptor source: a man aged 25 to 40 who had recovered from COVID-19. Both conserved end residues are part of each CDR3.

CDR3 protein: CSAPGGDYTF; V gene: TRBV20-1; J gene: TRBJ1-2
CDR3 protein: CASSYSRDRRTDTQYF; V gene: TRBV6-5; J gene: TRBJ2-3
CDR3 protein: CSARAPGGAFF; V gene: TRBV20-1; J gene: TRBJ1-1
CDR3 protein: CASSPIVNRNTEAFF; V gene: TRBV6-5; J gene: TRBJ1-1
CDR3 protein: CASSASTTGTPQHF; V gene: TRBV19; J gene: TRBJ1-5
CDR3 protein: CASTSGQGFGYTF; V gene: TRBV11-2; J gene: TRBJ1-2
CDR3 protein: CSARQIYGYTF; V gene: TRBV20-1; J gene: TRBJ1-2
CDR3 protein: CASSSRQGNTGELFF; V gene: TRBV7-6; J gene: TRBJ2-2
CDR3 protein: CASSQVPGFGTEAFF; V gene: TRBV3-1/TRBV3-2; J gene: TRBJ1-1
CDR3 protein: CASSLVPGGINQPQHF; V gene: TRBV5-1; J gene: TRBJ1-5
CDR3 protein: CASSSGNYEQYF; V gene: TRBV5-5; J gene: TRBJ2-7
CDR3 protein: CASSQGLAGVNIQYF; V gene: TRBV4-2; J gene: TRBJ2-4
CDR3 protein: CASSLPGTNTIYF; V gene: TRBV5-6; J gene: TRBJ1-3
CDR3 protein: CASSFFTGDAPQHF; V gene: TRBV7-2; J gene: TRBJ1-5
CDR3 protein: CASSIGGYGYTF; V gene: TRBV12-3/TRBV12-4; J gene: TRBJ1-2
CDR3 protein: CASSQVLRGGTDTQYF; V gene: TRBV3-1/TRBV3-2; J gene: TRBJ2-3
CDR3 protein: CASQQEGVSGYTF; V gene: TRBV5-1; J gene: TRBJ1-2
CDR3 protein: CASSLDRAPTYEQYF; V gene: TRBV5-4; J gene: TRBJ2-7
CDR3 protein: CAGDRGQKTGSVREQYF; V gene: TRBV30; J gene: TRBJ2-7
CDR3 protein: CASSDSRGSLGEQFF; V gene: TRBV6-4; J gene: TRBJ2-1
CDR3 protein: CASSSPRGTEAFF; V gene: TRBV6-5; J gene: TRBJ1-1
CDR3 protein: CASSTTPTVTEAFF; V gene: TRBV3-1/TRBV3-2; J gene: TRBJ1-1
CDR3 protein: CASGLQSANYGYTF; V gene: TRBV12-5; J gene: TRBJ1-2
CDR3 protein: CASSQDRDQGVAFNGYTF; V gene: TRBV4-3; J gene: TRBJ1-2
CDR3 protein: CATSLYRGTGNTIYF; V gene: TRBV15; J gene: TRBJ1-3
CDR3 protein: CASSLGQENYGYTF; V gene: TRBV5-1; J gene: TRBJ1-2
CDR3 protein: CASSSGQVYEQYF; V gene: TRBV5-1; J gene: TRBJ2-7
CDR3 protein: CASYSAGPGETQYF; V gene: TRBV10-2; J gene: TRBJ2-5
CDR3 protein: CASSLALAGGRETQYF; V gene: TRBV5-1; J gene: TRBJ2-5
CDR3 protein: CASHKGQLPGYEQYF; V gene: TRBV5-1; J gene: TRBJ2-7
CDR3 protein: CASSYSGRGRGYTF; V gene: TRBV6-2/TRBV6-3; J gene: TRBJ1-2